These 24 T cell receptor beta chains originate from one sample sequenced in a study of regulatory T cells in long-lasting Graves disease. Described time point: newly diagnosed GD, antithyroid drugs for less than 3 months. The TCR library was prepared using RNA isolated from PBMCs. According to the study, TCR beta libraries were built with iRepertoire HTBI primers and CDR3-region Arm-PCR. One entry per CDR3 protein results from TCRdb running MiXCR on the multiplex PCR reads. The profile shows roughly 610,000 distinct CDR3 sequences, approximately 15% of them singletons. The sample was also linked to a second study, of T cells in Graves' hyperthyroidism and ophthalmopathy.

This specimen consisted of peripheral blood mononuclear cells (PBMCs), obtained at new diagnosis, from a patient treated with antithyroid drugs. These receptors all come from a woman in her 30s with Graves disease.

The chain is built from TRBV24-1 and TRBJ2-5, with D unresolved. This CDR3 comprises 13 residues. Trimming left V 3 bases short and J 0 bases short, with 4 bases between. In germline, CDR1 is KGHDR, CDR2 SFDVKD. In nucleotides, the CDR3 is TGTGCCACCAGTGATCTGTACCAAGAGACCCAGTACTTC. Protein product: CATSDLYQETQYF.

This clonotype was seen a handful of times. Compared with germline, one end of the junction differs, possibly owing to a read error. The V and J genes are TRBV10-3 and TRBJ2-1; tentatively, D is TRBD2 (6 bases). The CDR3 sequence is 12 residues long. CDR1 is ENHRY, CDR2 SYGVKD, per germline. The CDR3 reads CAAGSGYDEQFF. CDR3 bases: TGTGCCGCCGGGAGTGGCTACGATGAGCAGTTCTTC.

There are a few counts of this clonotype. J is TRBJ1-1 and V is TRBV20-1; D is undetermined. Per the germline V gene, CDR1 is DFQATT and CDR2 is SNEGSKA (reference sequence). This CDR3 is 15 amino acids long. V was clipped by 1 base and J by 1 base, with 13 bases between them. The CDR3, as DNA: TGCAGTGCTAGAGGGGCAGCGGTACGGAACACTGAAGCTTTCTTT. Protein sequence: CSARGAAVRNTEAFF.

This clonotype was detected many times. The chain recombines TRBV2 with TRBJ2-7; D is undetermined. The CDR3 has 16 residues. CDR1 is SNHLY and CDR2 is FYNNEI in the germline V gene. Trimming removed 1 base from V and 0 bases from J, with 13 bases in between. For the CDR3, the DNA is TGTGCCAGCAGTGAAGTTTGGACCGTAAGCTCCTACGAGCAGTACTTC. It encodes CASSEVWTVSSYEQYF.

This clonotype was observed many times. V and J are TRBV12-3 or TRBV12-4 and TRBJ2-5; the match to TRBD2 covers 11 bases. This CDR3 has 14 residues. V lost 3 bases and J lost 5; bases outside the gene matches: 2. CDR3 nucleotides: TGTGCCAGCAGTTTTTCTAGCGGGAGGGAGACCCAGTACTTC. This translates into CASSFSSGRETQYF.

This clonotype occurred a few times. V and J are TRBV28 and TRBJ1-6; D is undetermined. Germline CDR1 and CDR2: MDHEN and SYDVKM. The CDR3 contains 12 residues. Trimming left V 5 bases short and J 8 bases short, with 7 bases between. The CDR3 is CASSAEYSPLHF. Written as DNA, the CDR3 is TGTGCCAGCAGTGCCGAGTATTCACCCCTCCACTTT.

This clonotype was counted a few times. V gene TRBV12-3 or TRBV12-4 combines with J gene TRBJ2-1; 7 bases are shared with TRBD2. The ends lost 0 bases at V and 15 bases at J; junction bases unmatched: 8. This CDR3 has 13 residues. Here the CDR3 DNA reads TGTGCCAGCAGTTTAGCGCCCAGCGGGATGCCGTTCTTC. Its translation: CASSLAPSGMPFF.

This clonotype was counted between two and nine times. The chain joins TRBV3-1 to TRBJ1-2; TRBD1 is a possible D gene (5 bases). V was cut by 5 bases and J by 8 bases, with 15 bases left in between. Germline-derived CDR1 and CDR2 are LGHDT and YNNKEL (reference sequence). The CDR3 is made up of 13 amino acids. The CDR3 sequence: CASSFTGIGGYTF. The CDR3 DNA sequence: TGTGCCAGCAGCTTTACAGGTATTGGCGGCTACACCTTC.

This clonotype was picked up many times. Germline is not matched at one junction end, which may reflect a read error. The genes are TRBV6-2 or TRBV6-3 and TRBJ2-7; tentative D call: TRBD2 (5 bases). There are 13 residues in the CDR3. The germline CDR1 and CDR2 sequences are MNHEY and SVGEGT. In nucleotides, the CDR3 is TGCGCCAGCAGCCAACTAGTTTGGGACGAGCAGTACTTC. Translated: CASSQLVWDEQYF.

Points on this clonotype: This clone may be a read error of a much larger clone one base away. CDR3 nucleotides: TGTGCCAGCAGTTATGGCACAGGGCTAAGAAACACTGAAGCTTTCTTT. This codes for CASSYGTGLRNTEAFF. The chain joins TRBV28 to TRBJ1-1; maybe TRBD1 (6 bases). This CDR3 is built from 16 residues. The germline CDR1 and CDR2 sequences are MDHEN and SYDVKM. V lost 4 bases, J lost 2 bases, and 17 bases lay in between.

The V call is TRBV5-8, the J call TRBJ2-2; D unclear. V was clipped by 2 bases and J by 6 bases, with 11 bases between them. CDR1 is SGHTS, CDR2 YDEGEE, per germline. The CDR3 spans 14 residues. CDR3 nucleotides: TGTGCCAGCAGCTTTCTCGAGGTGGCCGGGGAGCTGTTTTTT. Translation: CASSFLEVAGELFF. Full variable domain (outside the CDR3, taken from reference TRBV5-8 and TRBJ2-2): EAGVTQSPTHLIKTRGQQATLRCSPISGHTSVYWYQQALGLGLQFLLWYDEGEERNRGNFPPRFSGRQFPNYSSELNVNALELEDSALYLCASSFLEVAGELFFGEGSRLTVL.

The rearrangement uses TRBV20-1 and TRBJ2-5, with TRBD2 matching over 7 bases. Per germline, CDR1 DFQATT and CDR2 SNEGSKA (reference sequence). This CDR3 is 13 amino acids long. The junction had 4 bases not matched to a gene; V was cut back by 4 bases and J by 2 bases. The CDR3 bases are TGCAGTGCTACTAGCGGCGGTCAAGAGACCCAGTACTTC. Its protein is CSATSGGQETQYF.

There are a few counts of this clonotype. This chain joins TRBV9 and TRBJ1-3; D perhaps matches TRBD1 (5 bases). The CDR3 sequence is 16 residues long. Germline-derived CDR1 and CDR2 are SGDLS and YYNGEE. Trimming took 4 bases from V and 2 from J, leaving 16 bases between them. The CDR3 region is CASSLNDRKAGNTIYF. The CDR3 DNA follows: TGTGCCAGCAGCTTAAACGACAGAAAGGCTGGAAACACCATATATTTT.

This clonotype appeared many times. V usage is TRBV5-1 and J usage is TRBJ2-1; D unclear. From germline, CDR1 is SGHRS and CDR2 YFSETQ. V lost 1 base and J lost 7, with 6 bases in between. The CDR3 loop spans 12 amino acids. In DNA, the CDR3 is TGCGCCAGCAGCTTGATGGGGAATGAGCAGTTCTTC. Encoded protein: CASSLMGNEQFF.

The rearrangement uses TRBV11-3 and TRBJ2-7, with a tentative D call TRBD1 (5 bases). Trimming removed 3 bases from V and 7 bases from J, with 10 bases in between. CDR3 length: 12 residues. Germline CDR1 is SGHNT and CDR2 is YENEEA. For the CDR3, the DNA is TGTGCCAGCAGCTTGACAGTTGGAGAGCAGTACTTC. Residues: CASSLTVGEQYF.

This clonotype was detected ten times or more. V usage is TRBV28 and J usage is TRBJ2-7; 8 bases align to TRBD1. This CDR3 has 15 residues. Germline V CDR1 and CDR2: MDHEN, SYDVKM. J gave up 0 bases and V 6 bases, and 7 bases lay outside the gene matches. The CDR3, as DNA: TGTGCCAGCAGGTACCGGGACAGGAGCTCCTACGAGCAGTACTTC. Protein product: CASRYRDRSSYEQYF.

CDR3 protein: CASSLELTTSTQYF. As DNA, the CDR3 is TGTGCCAGCAGTTTAGAGTTAACAACAAGTACGCAGTATTTT. This sequence joins TRBV12-3 or TRBV12-4 and TRBJ2-3; D is unclear. V was cut by 1 base and J by 8 bases, with 13 bases left in between. This CDR3 contains 14 residues.

This clonotype was counted only a few times. V gene TRBV6-2 or TRBV6-3 combines with J gene TRBJ2-5, with D possibly being TRBD1 (6 bases). This CDR3 is 13 amino acids long. Germline CDR1 and CDR2: MNHEY and SVGEGT. The V end lost 6 bases, the J end lost 1 base, and 9 bases lay between the germline ends. CDR3 sequence reads: CASRGQIQETQYF. Here the CDR3 DNA reads TGTGCCAGCAGGGGACAAATCCAAGAGACCCAGTACTTC.

The sample holds a few counts of this clonotype. J is TRBJ2-3 and V is TRBV20-1; D is perhaps TRBD1 (7 bases). Between the trimmed V and J ends, which lost 6 bases and 2 bases, there was a span of 18 bases. The germline CDR1 and CDR2 sequences are DFQATT and SNEGSKA (reference sequence). The CDR3 loop spans 15 amino acids. The CDR3 is CSALKGGGNTDTQYF. In DNA, the CDR3 is TGCAGTGCGTTAAAAGGGGGCGGGAACACAGATACGCAGTATTTT.

V gene TRBV7-9 combines with J gene TRBJ2-6; possible D gene TRBD1, 6 bases. CDR1 and CDR2 (germline): SEHNR, FQNEAQ (reference sequence). The CDR3 is 15 amino acids. Trimming removed 11 bases from V and 0 bases from J, with 14 bases in between. CDR3: CAGKTGLSGANVLTF. The CDR3 DNA follows: TGTGCCGGTAAGACAGGCCTCTCTGGGGCCAACGTCCTGACTTTC.

This rearrangement joins TRBV12-3 or TRBV12-4 to TRBJ2-7, with D unresolved. Trimming stripped 1 base from V and 7 bases from J, with 14 bases between. This CDR3 is built from 14 residues. The CDR3 loop is CASSLGPSLGEQYF. The CDR3 DNA is TGTGCCAGCAGTTTAGGACCCAGTTTGGGGGAGCAGTACTTC.

This chain links TRBV28 with TRBJ1-2; D is ambiguous. The V and J ends lost 3 bases and 4 bases respectively, with 6 bases between them. The CDR3 runs to 12 residues. CDR1 is MDHEN, CDR2 SYDVKM, per germline. CDR3 sequence (DNA): TGTGCCAGCAGTTTTTTAGCCTATGGCTACACCTTC. It yields the protein CASSFLAYGYTF.

This clonotype was detected a few times. The chain combines TRBV7-9 with TRBJ1-1; 8 bases fit TRBD1. Losses at the gene ends were 5 bases for V and 1 base for J; bases not matched to a gene: 9. Germline V lookup: CDR1 SEHNR, CDR2 FQNEAQ (reference sequence). The CDR3 loop spans 16 amino acids. This CDR3 reads CASSPNSGTGNTEAFF. CDR3 DNA: TGTGCCAGCAGCCCAAATTCCGGGACAGGGAACACTGAAGCTTTCTTT.

In this sample, this clonotype turned up many times. The genes are TRBV19 and TRBJ2-1; the D is unclear. V lost 1 base and J lost 9, with 16 bases in between. In germline, CDR1 is LNHDA, CDR2 SQIVND (reference sequence). There are 15 residues in the CDR3. The CDR3 DNA is TGTGCCAGTAGTATAGGTCTGCAGTTTTTCGGTGAGCAGTTCTTC. It specifies CASSIGLQFFGEQFF.